What follows are 13 T cell receptor beta chains derived from one specimen sequenced in a study of blood T cell repertoires in COVID-19. The method was immunoSEQ multiplex PCR; TCRdb's version includes in-frame clones alone and lacks a portion of them. This table has tens of thousands of clones, 75% to 80% appearing once. Specimen: peripheral blood. The source of these receptors is a man aged 65 to 79 with COVID-19, enrolled during active disease.

The V and J genes are TRBV3-1 (or the pseudogene TRBV3-2) and TRBJ2-7; D may be TRBD2 (6 bases). Germline V lookup: CDR1 LGHDT, CDR2 YNNKEL (reference sequence). V dropped 0 bases and J dropped 12 bases, with 12 bases sitting between them. The CDR3 runs 12 residues. In nucleotides, the CDR3 is TGTGCCAGCAGCCAAGATTGGGGGGACCGGTACTTC. It translates to CASSQDWGDRYF.

The chain joins TRBV7-6 to TRBJ2-5; D perhaps matches TRBD2 (6 bases). CDR3 length: 15 residues. Between the trimmed V and J ends, which lost 3 bases and 3 bases, there was a span of 14 bases. CDR1 and CDR2 (germline): SGHVS, FNYEAQ. CDR3: CASSLVSGTEETQYF. The CDR3 DNA sequence: TGTGCCAGCAGCTTGGTCTCGGGGACTGAAGAGACCCAGTACTTC.

The chain employs TRBV30 and TRBJ1-1; 9 bases line up with TRBD1. Per germline, CDR1 GTSNPN and CDR2 SVGIG (reference sequence). The CDR3 is made up of 15 amino acids. J lost 11 bases, V lost 5 bases, and 18 bases had no gene match. CDR3 nucleotides: TGTGCCTGGGGATCCGGGACAGGGCGAACGGCAGCGGCTTTCTTT. The encoded protein is CAWGSGTGRTAAAFF.

The chain couples TRBV3-1 (or the pseudogene TRBV3-2) to TRBJ1-1, with D perhaps matching TRBD1 (6 bases). Germline-derived CDR1 and CDR2 are LGHDT and YNNKEL (reference sequence). The CDR3 runs to 14 residues. Trimming pared 4 bases from V and 7 bases from J, leaving 16 bases between. CDR3 sequence (DNA): TGTGCCAGCAGCCTTCTCTTGAGCAGGGGTGAAGCTTTCTTT. Amino acids: CASSLLLSRGEAFF.

The genes are TRBV6-5 and TRBJ1-6; the D is unclear. The germline V gene encodes CDR1 MNHEY and CDR2 SVGAGI. Trimming pared 7 bases from V and 18 bases from J, leaving 16 bases between. The CDR3 runs to 11 residues. CDR3 nucleotide sequence: TGTGCCAGCACCGGAGGGTCATTGCACCACTTT. The encoded protein is CASTGGSLHHF.

This rearrangement joins TRBV7-9 to TRBJ2-2; D is undetermined. This CDR3 spans 13 amino acids. The ends were cut back, 0 bases at V and 5 bases at J, with 4 bases in the middle. Looked up from germline, CDR1 is SEHNR and CDR2 is FQNEAQ (reference sequence). This chain's CDR3 is CASSLAGTGELFF. The CDR3 bases are TGTGCCAGCAGCTTAGCCGGGACCGGGGAGCTGTTTTTT.

V gene TRBV18 combines with J gene TRBJ2-1; TRBD1 aligns across 8 bases. The CDR3 consists of 14 residues. Trimming removed 6 bases from V and 9 bases from J; junction bases left unmatched: 10. The germline CDR1 and CDR2 sequences are KGHSH and LQKENI. CDR3 nucleotides: TGTGCCAGCTCTACGGGACAGGTATGGGGTGAGCAGTTCTTC. Translated: CASSTGQVWGEQFF. Combining the CDR3 with reference TRBV18 and TRBJ2-1 gives the whole variable domain NAGVMQNPRHLVRRRGQEARLRCSPMKGHSHVYWYRQLPEEGLKFMVYLQKENIIDESGMPKERFSAEFPKEGPSILRIQQVVRGDSAAYFCASSTGQVWGEQFFGPGTRLTVL.

This clone was detected once. V gene TRBV7-2 combines with J gene TRBJ2-2; 8 bases match TRBD2. V lost 6 bases to trimming and J lost 5 bases; unmatched junction nucleotides: 11. Per the germline V gene, CDR1 is SGHTA and CDR2 is FQGNSA. CDR3 length: 16 residues. The CDR3 nucleotides read TGTGCCAGCAGACTACAAGCGGGAGTAAGGACCGGGGAGCTGTTTTTT. Amino acid sequence: CASRLQAGVRTGELFF. Full variable domain (outside the CDR3, taken from reference TRBV7-2 and TRBJ2-2): GAGVSQSPSNKVTEKGKDVELRCDPISGHTALYWYRQSLGQGLEFLIYFQGNSAPDKSGLPSDRFSAERTGGSVSTLTIQRTQQEDSAVYLCASRLQAGVRTGELFFGEGSRLTVL.

About this clone itself: This sample also contains other DNA sequences that code for the same CDR3. V usage is TRBV7-2 and J usage is TRBJ1-5; tentatively, D is TRBD1 (5 bases). V was trimmed by 0 bases and J by 4 bases, leaving 13 bases between them. Germline V gene data show CDR1 as SGHTA and CDR2 as FQGNSA. The CDR3 runs 16 residues. The CDR3 nucleotides are TGTGCCAGCAGCTTAGCGCGGGGCCACTCTAATCAGCCCCAGCATTTT. This codes for CASSLARGHSNQPQHF.

This clone was counted only a few times. The V call is TRBV27, the J call TRBJ1-1, with 9 bases fitting TRBD1. Trimming cost V 5 bases and J 4 bases; bases outside gene matches: 8. The CDR3 is 15 residues long. Per germline, CDR1 MNHEY and CDR2 SMNVEV (reference sequence). CDR3 nucleotide sequence: TGTGCCAGCAGTCCACAGGGGGCGCGGGTCACTGAAGCTTTCTTT. Its translation is CASSPQGARVTEAFF.

CDR3 sequence: CASRQGSSNQPQHF. CDR3 DNA sequence: TGTGCCAGCAGACAGGGGTCCAGCAATCAGCCCCAGCATTTT. The rearrangement uses TRBV28 and TRBJ1-5; 7 bases align to TRBD1. The CDR3 has 14 amino acids. V gave up 6 bases and J gave up 1 base; unmatched junction bases: 3. The germline CDR1 and CDR2 sequences are MDHEN and SYDVKM.

The chain couples TRBV14 to TRBJ1-2; D is unresolved. Trimming shortened V by 0 bases and J by 8 bases, and 7 bases separated the two germline ends. The germline V gene encodes CDR1 SGHDN and CDR2 FVKESK. This CDR3 is built from 12 residues. CDR3 sequence: CASSQEWRGYTF. The DNA for the CDR3 is TGTGCCAGCAGCCAAGAGTGGCGGGGCTACACCTTC. The variable domain in full, with the rest retrieved from reference TRBV14 and TRBJ1-2, is EAGVTQFPSHSVIEKGQTVTLRCDPISGHDNLYWYRRVMGKEIKFLLHFVKESKQDESGMPNNRFLAERTGGTYSTLKVQPAELEDSGVYFCASSQEWRGYTFGSGTRLTVV.

The gene calls are TRBV4-3 and TRBJ1-5; no firm D call. The V end lost 0 bases, the J end lost 0 bases, and 9 bases lay between the germline ends. Germline CDR1 and CDR2: LGHNA and YSLEER. This CDR3 spans 16 amino acids. The CDR3 nucleotides are TGCGCCAGCAGCCAAGAAGCTAGGAGTAGCAATCAGCCCCAGCATTTT. It encodes CASSQEARSSNQPQHF.